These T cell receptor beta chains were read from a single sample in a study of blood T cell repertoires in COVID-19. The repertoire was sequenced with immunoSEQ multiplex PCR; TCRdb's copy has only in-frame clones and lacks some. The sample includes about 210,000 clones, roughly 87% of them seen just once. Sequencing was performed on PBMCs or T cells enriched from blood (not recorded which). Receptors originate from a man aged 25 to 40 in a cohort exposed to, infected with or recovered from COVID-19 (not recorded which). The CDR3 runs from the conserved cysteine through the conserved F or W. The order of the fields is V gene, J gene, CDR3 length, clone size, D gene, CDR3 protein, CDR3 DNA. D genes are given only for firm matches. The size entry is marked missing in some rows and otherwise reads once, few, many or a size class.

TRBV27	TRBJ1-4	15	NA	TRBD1	CASSPTGGAYEKLFF	TGTGCCAGCAGTCCCACAGGGGGCGCCTATGAAAAACTGTTTTTT
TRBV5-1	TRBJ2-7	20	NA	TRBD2	CASSGIFSGRSVGASDEQYF	TGCGCCAGCAGCGGCATCTTTAGCGGGAGGTCCGTTGGGGCCTCGGACGAGCAGTACTTC
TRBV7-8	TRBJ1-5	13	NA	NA	CASSLAGQRAQHF	TGTGCCAGCAGCTTAGCGGGACAAAGGGCCCAGCATTTT
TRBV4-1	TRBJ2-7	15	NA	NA	CASSQESGSVYEQYF	TGCGCCAGCAGCCAAGAATCCGGGAGTGTCTACGAGCAGTACTTC
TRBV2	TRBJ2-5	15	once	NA	CASSETGGKLETQYF	TGTGCCAGCAGTGAAACGGGGGGCAAATTGGAGACCCAGTACTTC
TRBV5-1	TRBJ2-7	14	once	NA	CASSPDSPFGDQYF	TGCGCCAGCAGCCCGGACAGTCCCTTTGGGGATCAGTACTTC
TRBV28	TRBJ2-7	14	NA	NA	CASSSKATAREQYF	TGTGCCAGCAGTTCAAAGGCCACAGCACGCGAGCAGTACTTC
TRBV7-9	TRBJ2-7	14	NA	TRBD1	CASSNRDRSYEQYF	TGTGCCAGCAGCAACCGGGACAGATCCTACGAGCAGTACTTC
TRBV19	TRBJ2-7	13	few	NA	CASSIGHTGEQYF	TGTGCCAGTAGTATCGGACACACGGGCGAGCAGTACTTC
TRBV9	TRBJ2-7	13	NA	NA	CASSAQESYEQYF	TGTGCCAGCAGCGCTCAGGAATCCTACGAGCAGTACTTC
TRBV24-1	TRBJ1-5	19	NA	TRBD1	CATSDTDRGYDLGNQPQHF	TGTGCCACCAGTGATACAGACAGGGGGTATGATCTGGGCAATCAGCCCCAGCATTTT
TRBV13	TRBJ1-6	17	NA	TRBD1	CASSPLPGDRGDSPLHF	TGTGCCAGCAGCCCACTCCCCGGGGACAGGGGAGATTCACCCCTCCACTTT
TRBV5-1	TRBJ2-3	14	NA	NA	CASSIRGPTDTQYF	TGCGCCAGCAGTATTAGGGGCCCCACAGATACGCAGTATTTT
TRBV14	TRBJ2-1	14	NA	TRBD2	CAARGTRRGNEQFF	TGTGCCGCTAGAGGGACTAGAAGGGGGAATGAGCAGTTCTTC
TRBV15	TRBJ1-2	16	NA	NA	CATSRDDRGRPYGYTF	TGTGCCACCAGCAGAGACGATAGAGGCCGGCCGTATGGCTACACCTTC
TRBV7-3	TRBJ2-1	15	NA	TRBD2	CASSLSLADYNEQFF	TGTGCCAGCAGCTTATCACTAGCGGACTACAATGAGCAGTTCTTC
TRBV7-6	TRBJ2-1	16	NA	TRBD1	CASSPQTGGSYNEQFF	TGTGCCAGCAGCCCGCAGACAGGGGGCTCCTACAATGAGCAGTTCTTC
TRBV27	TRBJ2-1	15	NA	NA	CASTSWTVSYNEQFF	TGTGCCAGCACCTCCTGGACAGTTTCCTACAATGAGCAGTTCTTC
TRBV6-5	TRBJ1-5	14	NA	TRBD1	CASSEDRGNQPQHF	TGTGCCAGCAGCGAGGACAGGGGAAATCAGCCCCAGCATTTT
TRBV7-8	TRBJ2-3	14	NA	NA	CASRVSSGTDTQYF	TGTGCCAGCAGAGTAAGCTCGGGCACAGATACGCAGTATTTT
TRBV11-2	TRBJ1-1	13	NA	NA	CASTLEWNTEAFF	TGTGCCAGCACCCTGGAGTGGAACACTGAAGCTTTCTTT
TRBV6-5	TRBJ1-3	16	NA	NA	CASSYGHPASGNTIYF	TGTGCCAGCAGTTACGGGCATCCGGCCTCTGGAAACACCATATATTTT
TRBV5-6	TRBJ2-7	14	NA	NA	CASSPSVDSYEQYF	TGTGCCAGCAGCCCGTCGGTAGACTCCTACGAGCAGTACTTC